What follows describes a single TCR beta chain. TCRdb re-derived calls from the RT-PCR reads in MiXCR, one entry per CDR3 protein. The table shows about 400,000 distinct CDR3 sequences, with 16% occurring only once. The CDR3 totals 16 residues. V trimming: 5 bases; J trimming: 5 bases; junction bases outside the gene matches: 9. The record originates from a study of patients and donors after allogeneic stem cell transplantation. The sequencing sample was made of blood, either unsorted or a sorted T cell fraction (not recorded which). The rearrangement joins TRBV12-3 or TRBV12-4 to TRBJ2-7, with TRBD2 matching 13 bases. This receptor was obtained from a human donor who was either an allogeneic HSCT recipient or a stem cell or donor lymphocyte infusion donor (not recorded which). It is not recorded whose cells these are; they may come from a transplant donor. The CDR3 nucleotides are TGTGCCAGCAGTCTCAGGACTAGCGGGAGAGGGGACGAGCAGTACTTC. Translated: CASSLRTSGRGDEQYF.